This T cell receptor beta chain was sequenced in a study of T cells in Graves' hyperthyroidism and ophthalmopathy. Study information: Before any treatment, at initial diagnosis, peripheral blood was collected.

Germline V gene data show CDR1 as SGHRS and CDR2 as YFSETQ. This CDR3 spans 14 amino acids. V shed 6 bases and J shed 6 bases, with 19 bases lying between them. RNA transcripts gave rise to amplified TCR beta CDR3 regions. A set of HTBI primers served as the primers for a first-round RT-PCR of the TCR CDR3. TCRdb re-derived calls from the multiplex PCR reads in MiXCR, one entry per CDR3 protein. The sample records under 350,000 distinct CDR3 sequences, around 13% being singletons. In its sample, this clonotype was seen many times. Hyperthyroidism of Graves' type that showed no ophthalmopathy progression within 18 months was stable.

This chain connects TRBV5-1 to TRBJ2-7, with a weak D call TRBD1 (6 bases). This TCR was recovered from a woman aged 40 to 50 with Graves' hyperthyroidism. Sequencing input: blood. CDR3 bases: TGCGCCAGCACTCCCGGCCACAGGGCAAGCGAGCAGTACTTC. This translates into CASTPGHRASEQYF.